What follows are 5 T cell receptor beta chains derived from one specimen sequenced in a study of vaccination and CD4 T cells after COVID-19. Stated treatment: roughly ten-day PBMC culture with coronavirus spike peptide pools or control peptides (ViraFEST assay). Their antigen targets remain unknown. The study sequenced cultured CD4+ T cell DNA using the Oncomine TCR Beta short-read assay. TCRdb re-called the PCR reads through MiXCR, storing one row per CDR3 protein. This table holds over 10,000 distinct CDR3 sequences, 45% to 65% found once. Sequenced sample: CD4+ T cells from blood, cultured in vitro. The receptors were gathered from a human donor who had recovered from COVID-19.

J is TRBJ2-7 and V is TRBV6-2 or TRBV6-3; weak D call: TRBD2 (5 bases). CDR3 length: 15 amino acids. Germline V lookup: CDR1 MNHEY, CDR2 SVGEGT. V was shortened by 7 bases and J by 1 base, with 17 bases between the two germline ends. The CDR3, as DNA: TGTGCCAGCACCCCCAGCGGTAGGAAATCCTACGAGCAGTACTTC. Protein product: CASTPSGRKSYEQYF.

V and J are TRBV27 and TRBJ2-1, with 10 bases lining up with TRBD1. In germline, CDR1 is MNHEY, CDR2 SMNVEV (reference sequence). The CDR3 sequence is 14 residues long. V lost 5 bases, J lost 6 bases, and 4 bases stayed unmatched. CDR3: CASSPRDRGNEQFF. CDR3 nucleotides: TGTGCCAGCAGTCCCCGGGACAGGGGCAATGAGCAGTTCTTC.

The genes are TRBV7-2 and TRBJ1-1; the match to TRBD1 covers 11 bases. The CDR3 sequence is 17 residues long. CDR1 is SGHTA, CDR2 FQGNSA, per germline. Trimming removed 1 base from V and 0 bases from J; junction bases left unmatched: 4. As DNA, the CDR3 is TGTGCCAGCAGCTTAGTGGGGACAGGGGGTCTGAACACTGAAGCTTTCTTT. It specifies CASSLVGTGGLNTEAFF. Full variable domain (outside the CDR3, taken from reference TRBV7-2 and TRBJ1-1): GAGVSQSPSNKVTEKGKDVELRCDPISGHTALYWYRQSLGQGLEFLIYFQGNSAPDKSGLPSDRFSAERTGGSVSTLTIQRTQQEDSAVYLCASSLVGTGGLNTEAFFGQGTRLTVV.

This clonotype came up a few times. The rearrangement uses TRBV20-1 and TRBJ1-1; 7 nucleotides agree with TRBD1. Germline CDR1 DFQATT, CDR2 SNEGSKA (reference sequence). This CDR3 has 13 amino acids. With V trimmed by 6 bases and J by 1 base, 5 bases remained unmatched. The CDR3 loop is CSAQGQRNTEAFF. CDR3 DNA: TGCAGTGCCCAGGGACAGAGGAACACTGAAGCTTTCTTT.

The V gene is TRBV27, the J gene TRBJ1-5; D is unclear. The CDR3 length is 16 residues. V was shortened by 5 bases and J by 6 bases, with 20 bases between the two germline ends. Per germline, CDR1 MNHEY and CDR2 SMNVEV (reference sequence). The CDR3 loop reads CASSTTQIGSRQPQHF. CDR3 sequence (DNA): TGTGCCAGCAGTACCACACAGATAGGATCTCGTCAGCCCCAGCATTTT.